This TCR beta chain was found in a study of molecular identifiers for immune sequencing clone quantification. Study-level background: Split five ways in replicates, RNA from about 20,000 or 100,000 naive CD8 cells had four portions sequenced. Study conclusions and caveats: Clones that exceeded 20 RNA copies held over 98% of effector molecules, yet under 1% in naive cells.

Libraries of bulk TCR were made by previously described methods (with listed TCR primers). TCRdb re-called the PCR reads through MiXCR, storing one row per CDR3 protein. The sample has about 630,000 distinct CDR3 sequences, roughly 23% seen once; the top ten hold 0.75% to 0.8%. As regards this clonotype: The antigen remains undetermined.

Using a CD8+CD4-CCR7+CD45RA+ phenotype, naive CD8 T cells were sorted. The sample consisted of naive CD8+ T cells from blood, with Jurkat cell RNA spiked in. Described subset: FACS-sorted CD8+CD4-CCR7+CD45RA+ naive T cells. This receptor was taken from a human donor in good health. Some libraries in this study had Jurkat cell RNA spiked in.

The CDR3: CASSLASSRPEQFF. DNA of the CDR3: TGTGCCAGCAGCTTAGCTTCTAGCCGGCCTGAGCAGTTCTTC. V and J are TRBV11-2 and TRBJ2-1; maybe TRBD2 (5 bases). Between the trimmed V and J ends, which lost 1 base and 9 bases, there was a span of 13 bases. Germline CDR1 SGHAT, CDR2 FQNNGV. CDR3 length: 14 amino acids.